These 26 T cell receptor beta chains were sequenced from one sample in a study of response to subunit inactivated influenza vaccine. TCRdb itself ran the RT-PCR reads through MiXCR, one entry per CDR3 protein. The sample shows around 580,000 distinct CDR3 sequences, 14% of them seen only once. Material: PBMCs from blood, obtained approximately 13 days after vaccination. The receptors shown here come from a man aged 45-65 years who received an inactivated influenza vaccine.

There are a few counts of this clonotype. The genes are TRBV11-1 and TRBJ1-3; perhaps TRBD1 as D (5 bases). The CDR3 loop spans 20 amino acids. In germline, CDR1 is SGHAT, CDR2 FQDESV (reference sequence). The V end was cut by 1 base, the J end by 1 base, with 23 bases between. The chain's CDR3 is CASSLGTPNRLPRSGNTIYF. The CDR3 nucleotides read TGTGCCAGCAGCTTAGGGACCCCGAACAGGTTGCCGCGGTCTGGAAACACCATATATTTT.

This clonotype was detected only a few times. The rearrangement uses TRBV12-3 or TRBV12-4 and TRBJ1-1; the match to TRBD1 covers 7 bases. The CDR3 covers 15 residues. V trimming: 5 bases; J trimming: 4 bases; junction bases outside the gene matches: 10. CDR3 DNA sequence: TGTGCCAGCAGTCCGCTCTCCCCAGGGGGCACTGAAGCTTTCTTT. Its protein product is CASSPLSPGGTEAFF.

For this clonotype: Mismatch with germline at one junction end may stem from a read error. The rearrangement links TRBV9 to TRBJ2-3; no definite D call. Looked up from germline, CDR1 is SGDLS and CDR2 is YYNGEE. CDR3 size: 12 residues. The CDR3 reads CVSSVYGDTQYF. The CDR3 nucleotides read TGTGTCAGCAGCGTGTACGGGGATACGCAGTATTTT.

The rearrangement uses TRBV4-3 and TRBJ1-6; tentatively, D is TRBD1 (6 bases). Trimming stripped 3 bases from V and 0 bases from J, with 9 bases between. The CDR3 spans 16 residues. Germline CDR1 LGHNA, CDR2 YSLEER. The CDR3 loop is CASSQDSSSYNSPLHF. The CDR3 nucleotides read TGCGCCAGCAGCCAGGACAGCAGCTCCTATAATTCACCCCTCCACTTT.

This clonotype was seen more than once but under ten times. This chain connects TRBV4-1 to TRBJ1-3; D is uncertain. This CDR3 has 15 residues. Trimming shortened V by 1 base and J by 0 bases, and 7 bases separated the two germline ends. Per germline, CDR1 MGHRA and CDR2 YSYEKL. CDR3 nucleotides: TGCGCCAGCAGCCAAGTCGAGAGCTCTGGAAACACCATATATTTT. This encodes CASSQVESSGNTIYF.

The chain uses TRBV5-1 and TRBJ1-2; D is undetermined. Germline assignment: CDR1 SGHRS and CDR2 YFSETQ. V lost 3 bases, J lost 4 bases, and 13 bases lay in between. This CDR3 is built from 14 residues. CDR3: CASSSAQGVYGYTF. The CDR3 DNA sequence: TGCGCCAGCAGCTCGGCACAAGGTGTCTATGGCTACACCTTC.

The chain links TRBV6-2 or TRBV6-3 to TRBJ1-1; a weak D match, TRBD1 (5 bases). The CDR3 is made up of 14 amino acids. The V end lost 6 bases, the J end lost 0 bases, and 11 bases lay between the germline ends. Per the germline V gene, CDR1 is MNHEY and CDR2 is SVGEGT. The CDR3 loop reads CASSRAGVNTEAFF. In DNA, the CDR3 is TGTGCCAGCAGCAGGGCGGGGGTGAACACTGAAGCTTTCTTT.

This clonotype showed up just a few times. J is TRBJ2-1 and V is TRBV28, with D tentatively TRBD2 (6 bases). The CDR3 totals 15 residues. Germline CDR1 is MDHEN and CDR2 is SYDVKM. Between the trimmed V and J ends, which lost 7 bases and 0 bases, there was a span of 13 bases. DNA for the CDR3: TGTGCCAGCAAGGGCGGGGCGAGCTCCTACAATGAGCAGTTCTTC. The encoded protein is CASKGGASSYNEQFF.

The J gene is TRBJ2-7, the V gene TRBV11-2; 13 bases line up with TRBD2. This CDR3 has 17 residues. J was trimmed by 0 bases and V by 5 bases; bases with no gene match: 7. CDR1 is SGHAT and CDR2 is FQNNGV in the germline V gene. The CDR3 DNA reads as TGTGCCAGCAGCCCAACGACTAGCGGGGGGTTCTCCTACGAGCAGTACTTC. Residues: CASSPTTSGGFSYEQYF.

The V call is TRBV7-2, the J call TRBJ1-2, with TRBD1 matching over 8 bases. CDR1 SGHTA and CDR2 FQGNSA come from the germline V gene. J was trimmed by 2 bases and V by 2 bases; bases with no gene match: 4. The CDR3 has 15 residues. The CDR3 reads CASSLSGQGNYGYTF. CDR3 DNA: TGTGCCAGCAGCTTAAGCGGACAGGGCAACTATGGCTACACCTTC.

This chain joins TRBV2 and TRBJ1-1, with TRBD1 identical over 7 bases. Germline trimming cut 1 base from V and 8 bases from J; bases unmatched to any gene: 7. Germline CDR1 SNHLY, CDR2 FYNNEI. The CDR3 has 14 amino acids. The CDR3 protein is CASSEGTGLSEAFF. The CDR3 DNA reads TGTGCCAGCAGTGAAGGGACAGGTTTGAGCGAAGCTTTCTTT.

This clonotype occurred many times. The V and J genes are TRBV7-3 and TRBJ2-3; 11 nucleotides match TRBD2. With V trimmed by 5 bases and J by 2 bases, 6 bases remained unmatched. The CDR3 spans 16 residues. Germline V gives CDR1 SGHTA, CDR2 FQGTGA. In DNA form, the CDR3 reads TGTGCCAGCAGCCCCCGACTAGCGGGGTCCACAGATACGCAGTATTTT. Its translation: CASSPRLAGSTDTQYF.

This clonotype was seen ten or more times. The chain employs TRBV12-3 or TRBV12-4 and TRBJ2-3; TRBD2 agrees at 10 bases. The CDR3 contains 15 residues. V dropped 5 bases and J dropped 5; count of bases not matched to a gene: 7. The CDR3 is CASSLSGRAQDTQYF. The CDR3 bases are TGTGCCAGCAGTCTGAGCGGGAGGGCCCAAGATACGCAGTATTTT.

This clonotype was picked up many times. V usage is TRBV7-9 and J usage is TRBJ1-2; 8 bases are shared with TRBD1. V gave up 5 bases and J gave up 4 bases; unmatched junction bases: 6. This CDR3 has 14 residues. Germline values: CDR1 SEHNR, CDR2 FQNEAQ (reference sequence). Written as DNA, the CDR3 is TGTGCCAGCAGCACTGGACAGGGTGCCTATGGCTACACCTTC. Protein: CASSTGQGAYGYTF.

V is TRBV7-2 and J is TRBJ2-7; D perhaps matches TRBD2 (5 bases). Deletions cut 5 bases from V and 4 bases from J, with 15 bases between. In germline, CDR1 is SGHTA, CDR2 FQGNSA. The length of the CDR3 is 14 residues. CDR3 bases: TGTGCCAGCAGCCTAGAGCGGAAGAGGTACGAGCAGTACTTC. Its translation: CASSLERKRYEQYF.

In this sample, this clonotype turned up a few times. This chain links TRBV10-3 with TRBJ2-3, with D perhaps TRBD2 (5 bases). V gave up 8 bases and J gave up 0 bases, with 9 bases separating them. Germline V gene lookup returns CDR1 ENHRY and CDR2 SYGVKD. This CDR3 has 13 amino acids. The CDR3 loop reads CAIGAGSTDTQYF. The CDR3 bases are TGTGCCATCGGCGCGGGCAGCACAGATACGCAGTATTTT.

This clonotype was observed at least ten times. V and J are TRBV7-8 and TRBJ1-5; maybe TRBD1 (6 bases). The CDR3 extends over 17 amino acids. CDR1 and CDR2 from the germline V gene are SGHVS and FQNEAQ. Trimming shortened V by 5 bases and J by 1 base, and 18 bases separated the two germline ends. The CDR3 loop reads CASSISGHRDSNQPQHF. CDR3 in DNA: TGTGCCAGCAGCATCTCCGGGCACAGGGACAGCAATCAGCCCCAGCATTTT. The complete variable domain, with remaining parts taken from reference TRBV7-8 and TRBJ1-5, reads GAGVSQSPRYKVAKRGQDVALRCDPISGHVSLFWYQQALGQGPEFLTYFQNEAQLDKSGLPSDRFFAERPEGSVSTLKIQRTQQEDSAVYLCASSISGHRDSNQPQHFGDGTRLSIL.

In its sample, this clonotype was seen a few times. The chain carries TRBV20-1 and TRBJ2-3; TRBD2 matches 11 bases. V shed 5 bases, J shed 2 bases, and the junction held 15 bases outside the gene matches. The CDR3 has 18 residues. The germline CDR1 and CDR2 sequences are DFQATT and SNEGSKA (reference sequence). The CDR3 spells CSAPRGDLAGGITDTQYF. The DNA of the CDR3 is TGCAGTGCTCCAAGGGGGGATTTAGCGGGAGGGATCACAGATACGCAGTATTTT.

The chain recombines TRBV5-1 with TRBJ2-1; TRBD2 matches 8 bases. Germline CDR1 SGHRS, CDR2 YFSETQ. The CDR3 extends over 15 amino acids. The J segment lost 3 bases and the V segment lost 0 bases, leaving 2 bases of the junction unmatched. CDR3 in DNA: TGCGCCAGCAGCTTGGATAGCGGGAACTACAATGAGCAGTTCTTC. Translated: CASSLDSGNYNEQFF.

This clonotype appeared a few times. The CDR3 DNA reads as TGTGCCACCAGTGATTTTCAGGGCTCGAACACCGGGGAGCTGTTTTTT. This encodes CATSDFQGSNTGELFF. This rearrangement joins TRBV24-1 to TRBJ2-2, with a possible D match to TRBD1 (5 bases). The CDR3 length is 16 residues. CDR1 KGHDR and CDR2 SFDVKD come from the germline V gene. V was clipped by 1 base and J by 0 bases, with 8 bases between them.

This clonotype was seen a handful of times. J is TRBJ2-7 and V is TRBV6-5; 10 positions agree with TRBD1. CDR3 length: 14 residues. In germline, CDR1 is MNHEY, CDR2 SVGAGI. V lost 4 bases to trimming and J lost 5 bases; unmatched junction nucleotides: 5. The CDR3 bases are TGTGCCAGCAGTTTTGACAGGGGGCTCGACGAGCAGTACTTC. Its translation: CASSFDRGLDEQYF.

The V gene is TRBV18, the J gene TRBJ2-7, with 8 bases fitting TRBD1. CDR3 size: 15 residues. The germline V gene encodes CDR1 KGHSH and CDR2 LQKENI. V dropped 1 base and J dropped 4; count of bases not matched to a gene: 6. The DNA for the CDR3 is TGTGCCAGCTCACCACTCAGCCAGGGGGCGTACGAGCAGTACTTC. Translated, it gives CASSPLSQGAYEQYF.

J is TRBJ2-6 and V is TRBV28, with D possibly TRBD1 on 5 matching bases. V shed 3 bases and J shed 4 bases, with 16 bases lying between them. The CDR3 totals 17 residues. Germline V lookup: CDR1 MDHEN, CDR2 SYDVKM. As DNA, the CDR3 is TGTGCCAGCAGTTTGGGGCAAGGGGCAGCCGGGGCCAACGTCCTGACTTTC. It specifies CASSLGQGAAGANVLTF.

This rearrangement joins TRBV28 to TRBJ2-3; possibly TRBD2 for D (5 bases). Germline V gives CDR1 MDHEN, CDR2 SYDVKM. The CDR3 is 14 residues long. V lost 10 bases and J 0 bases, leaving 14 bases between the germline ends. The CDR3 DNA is TGTGCCACCCACGGGGTCTATAGCACAGATACGCAGTATTTT. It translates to CATHGVYSTDTQYF.

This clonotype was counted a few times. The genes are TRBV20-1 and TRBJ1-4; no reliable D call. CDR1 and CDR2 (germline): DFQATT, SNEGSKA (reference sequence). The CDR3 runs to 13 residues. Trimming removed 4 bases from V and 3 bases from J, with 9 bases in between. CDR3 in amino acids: CSAKRTSNEKLFF. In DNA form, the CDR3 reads TGCAGTGCTAAAAGGACGTCTAATGAAAAACTGTTTTTT.

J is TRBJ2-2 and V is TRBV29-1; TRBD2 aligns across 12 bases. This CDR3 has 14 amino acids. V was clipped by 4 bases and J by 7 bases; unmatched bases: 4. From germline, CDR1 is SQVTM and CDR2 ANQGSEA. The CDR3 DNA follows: TGCAGCGTTGGACTAGCGGGAGCCGGCGGGGAGCTGTTTTTT. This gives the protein CSVGLAGAGGELFF.